One and the same sample provided the 21 T cell receptor beta chains below, sequenced in a study of T cell repertoires in cytomegalovirus infection. TCRdb re-called the reads through MiXCR, storing one row per CDR3 protein. The data show 150,000 to 200,000 distinct CDR3 sequences, about 21% seen once. Sequenced material: PBMCs. The receptor source for this set is a human donor in good health (CMV status not recorded). Some clones in this sample may be carry-over from other donors' samples.

In this sample, this clonotype turned up many times. This sequence joins TRBV6-5 and TRBJ2-7; D is uncertain. The CDR3 consists of 13 residues. The germline CDR1 and CDR2 sequences are MNHEY and SVGAGI. V shed 2 bases and J shed 2 bases, with 7 bases lying between them. The CDR3 loop reads CASSYGHTYEQYF. CDR3 in DNA: TGTGCCAGCAGTTACGGCCACACCTACGAGCAGTACTTC.

The J gene is TRBJ1-1, the V gene TRBV6-6, with D maybe TRBD1 (5 bases). Germline assignment: CDR1 MNHNY and CDR2 SVGAGI (reference sequence). Between the trimmed V and J ends, which lost 5 bases and 6 bases, there was a span of 7 bases. This CDR3 spans 11 amino acids. CDR3 sequence: CASSGASEAFF. In nucleotides, the CDR3 is TGTGCCAGCAGTGGGGCCTCTGAAGCTTTCTTT.

This clonotype appeared a few times. This sequence joins TRBV28 and TRBJ1-2; D is possibly TRBD1 (6 bases). V was clipped by 6 bases and J by 1 base, with 12 bases between them. Germline loops: CDR1 MDHEN, CDR2 SYDVKM. The length of the CDR3 is 14 residues. The CDR3 sequence is CASRETGLNYGYTF. The CDR3 DNA reads as TGTGCCAGCAGGGAGACAGGCCTTAACTATGGCTACACCTTC.

Ten or more counts support this clonotype. The chain recombines TRBV7-2 with TRBJ2-6; unclear D gene. Trimming stripped 2 bases from V and 1 base from J, with 6 bases between. The CDR3 totals 15 residues. Per germline, CDR1 SGHTA and CDR2 FQGNSA. In DNA form, the CDR3 reads TGTGCCAGCAGCTTAAGGACGTCTGGGGCCAACGTCCTGACTTTC. Translating gives CASSLRTSGANVLTF.

The chain links TRBV9 to TRBJ1-1; 10 positions agree with TRBD1. The length of the CDR3 is 15 residues. The trim removed 0 bases at V and 6 bases at J, leaving 5 bases unmatched. CDR1 SGDLS and CDR2 YYNGEE come from the germline V gene. The CDR3 nucleotides read TGTGCCAGCAGCGTAGGGGGGACAGGGGAGGCTGAAGCTTTCTTT. Its protein product is CASSVGGTGEAEAFF.

This clonotype was seen at least ten times. The chain carries TRBV7-2 and TRBJ2-3; 13 nucleotides align to TRBD2. Trimming cost V 6 bases and J 6 bases; bases outside gene matches: 9. The germline CDR1 and CDR2 sequences are SGHTA and FQGNSA. This CDR3 is 16 amino acids long. The CDR3 coding sequence is TGTGCCAGCAGGGCCGCCGGGACTAGCGGGAAGGATACGCAGTATTTT. Protein sequence: CASRAAGTSGKDTQYF.

This clonotype has just a few counts. This chain connects TRBV6-5 to TRBJ2-5; D is unclear. With 4 bases removed from V and 4 bases from J, the gap between germline ends came to 13 bases. From germline, CDR1 is MNHEY and CDR2 SVGAGI. This CDR3 is 14 amino acids long. CDR3 region: CASSSLLGGETQYF. In DNA, the CDR3 is TGTGCCAGCAGTTCCCTTCTGGGCGGAGAGACCCAGTACTTC.

In its sample, this clonotype was seen once. The chain employs TRBV10-3 and TRBJ2-7, with 8 nucleotides matching TRBD1. The CDR3 extends over 14 amino acids. The V gene's germline CDR1 is ENHRY and CDR2 SYGVKD. V gave up 3 bases and J gave up 7 bases; unmatched junction bases: 8. The CDR3 nucleotides are TGTGCCATCAGTGACCGACAGGGGCTGGGTGAGCAGTACTTC. Translating gives CAISDRQGLGEQYF.

There are many counts of this clonotype. The CDR3 sequence is CASRLSGDTQYF. The CDR3 DNA reads TGTGCCAGTAGACTCAGCGGGGATACGCAGTATTTT. The chain is built from TRBV19 and TRBJ2-3; maybe TRBD2 (6 bases). The CDR3 runs to 12 residues. The germline V gene has CDR1 LNHDA and CDR2 SQIVND (reference sequence). The V end was cut by 6 bases, the J end by 6 bases, with 10 bases between.

This clonotype was counted only a few times. Here the CDR3 reads CASSRTAPETQYF. Written as DNA, the CDR3 is TGTGCCAGCAGTAGGACAGCGCCGGAGACCCAGTACTTC. V is TRBV12-3 or TRBV12-4 and J is TRBJ2-5; maybe TRBD1 (6 bases). This CDR3 contains 13 residues. V was clipped by 5 bases and J by 5 bases, with 12 bases between them.

The chain has TRBV19 and TRBJ1-5; D possibly corresponds to TRBD1 (5 bases). Trimming took off 1 base at V and 0 bases at J, with 10 bases between the two ends. Germline V CDR1 and CDR2: LNHDA, SQIVND (reference sequence). This CDR3 spans 16 amino acids. The CDR3 spells CASSIVGGRSNQPQHF. The DNA for the CDR3 is TGTGCCAGTAGTATAGTTGGGGGTCGTAGCAATCAGCCCCAGCATTTT. The full variable domain, its missing parts supplied by reference TRBV19 and TRBJ1-5, is DGGITQSPKYLFRKEGQNVTLSCEQNLNHDAMYWYRQDPGQGLRLIYYSQIVNDFQKGDIAEGYSVSREKKESFPLTVTSAQKNPTAFYLCASSIVGGRSNQPQHFGDGTRLSIL.

The sample holds many counts of this clonotype. The rearrangement links TRBV5-6 to TRBJ2-5, with D uncertain. CDR1 is SGHDT and CDR2 is YYEEEE in the germline V gene. The CDR3 covers 13 residues. V was trimmed by 4 bases and J by 2 bases, leaving 9 bases between them. The DNA for the CDR3 is TGTGCCAGCAGCGGATGGACGCAAGAGACCCAGTACTTC. Translation: CASSGWTQETQYF.

This clonotype was seen ten or more times. The chain links TRBV11-2 to TRBJ2-3; TRBD1 matches at 8 bases. Germline-derived CDR1 and CDR2 are SGHAT and FQNNGV. This CDR3 comprises 16 residues. V shed 1 base, J shed 0 bases, and the junction held 3 bases outside the gene matches. The CDR3 region has the DNA TGTGCCAGCAGCTTAGGTCAGGGGGCAAGCACAGATACGCAGTATTTT. Translation gives CASSLGQGASTDTQYF. The full variable domain, its missing parts supplied by reference TRBV11-2 and TRBJ2-3, is EAGVAQSPRYKIIEKRQSVAFWCNPISGHATLYWYQQILGQGPKLLIQFQNNGVVDDSQLPKDRFSAERLKGVDSTLKIQPAKLEDSAVYLCASSLGQGASTDTQYFGPGTRLTVL.

A few counts support this clonotype. The chain recombines TRBV29-1 with TRBJ2-7; 11 bases agree with TRBD1. Germline assignment: CDR1 SQVTM and CDR2 ANQGSEA. The V gene end was trimmed by 3 bases and the J gene end by 3 bases; junction bases not matched to a gene: 1. There are 13 residues in the CDR3. The CDR3 nucleotides are TGCAGCGTTGAGGGACAGGGGGACTACGAGCAGTACTTC. It yields the protein CSVEGQGDYEQYF.

By its share, this clonotype is large. The chain carries TRBV7-8 and TRBJ2-7; TRBD2 aligns across 16 bases. The V segment lost 0 bases and the J segment 2 bases; nucleotides outside the gene matches: 7. CDR1 SGHVS and CDR2 FQNEAQ come from the germline V gene. The CDR3 sequence is 19 residues long. The CDR3 coding sequence is TGTGCCAGCAGCTTAGCTCTCGGGACTAGCGGGAGGGCCCCCTACGAGCAGTACTTC. Amino acid sequence: CASSLALGTSGRAPYEQYF.

This clonotype was detected a few times. The chain uses TRBV5-4 and TRBJ2-7; weak D call: TRBD2 (6 bases). The CDR3 consists of 16 residues. V lost 0 bases and J lost 8, with 21 bases in between. In germline, CDR1 is SGHNT, CDR2 YYREEE (reference sequence). Here the CDR3 reads CASSLGEATGLSQQYF. For the CDR3, the DNA is TGTGCCAGCAGCTTGGGCGAGGCGACGGGACTTTCCCAGCAGTACTTC.

The chain couples TRBV12-3 or TRBV12-4 to TRBJ1-2, with D hard to call. Trimming took 5 bases from V and 9 from J, leaving 19 bases between them. CDR3 length: 14 residues. The CDR3 protein is CASSSPISTRRYTF. The CDR3 DNA is TGTGCCAGCAGTAGCCCAATTTCCACCCGGCGCTACACCTTC.

This clonotype was counted many times. This chain connects TRBV6-6 to TRBJ2-3, with 10 bases identical to TRBD2. V dropped 7 bases and J dropped 1; count of bases not matched to a gene: 5. CDR3 length: 15 residues. The V gene's germline CDR1 is MNHNY and CDR2 SVGAGI (reference sequence). The CDR3 bases are TGTGCCAGCAACAACCTAGCGGGGGGCACAGATACGCAGTATTTT. Amino acid sequence: CASNNLAGGTDTQYF.

The sample holds many counts of this clonotype. CDR3 in DNA: TGTGCCAGCAGTTCGTTAGGGACGGGCATAAGGAATGAGCAGTTCTTC. This codes for CASSSLGTGIRNEQFF. The gene calls are TRBV12-3 or TRBV12-4 and TRBJ2-1; the D call may be TRBD1 or TRBD2 (5 bases each). This CDR3 has 16 amino acids. V was shortened by 4 bases and J by 7 bases, with 20 bases between the two germline ends.

This clonotype was counted ten times or more. This chain links TRBV7-2 with TRBJ2-3, with 10 bases lining up with TRBD2. V dropped 1 base and J dropped 7; count of bases not matched to a gene: 11. The CDR3 extends over 17 amino acids. CDR1 and CDR2 from the germline V gene are SGHTA and FQGNSA. The CDR3 reads CASSLVLRTSGKNTQYF. Written as DNA, the CDR3 is TGTGCCAGCAGCTTAGTGTTACGTACTAGCGGGAAAAATACGCAGTATTTT.

The chain uses TRBV29-1 and TRBJ2-7; the D gene is possibly TRBD2 (6 bases). The CDR3 extends over 13 amino acids. Germline V gene data show CDR1 as SQVTM and CDR2 as ANQGSEA. The germline V and J ends were trimmed by 6 bases and 5 bases, with 17 bases remaining between them. The CDR3 nucleotides are TGCAGCGTGGGGACTCGGACACACAACGAGCAGTACTTC. This translates into CSVGTRTHNEQYF.